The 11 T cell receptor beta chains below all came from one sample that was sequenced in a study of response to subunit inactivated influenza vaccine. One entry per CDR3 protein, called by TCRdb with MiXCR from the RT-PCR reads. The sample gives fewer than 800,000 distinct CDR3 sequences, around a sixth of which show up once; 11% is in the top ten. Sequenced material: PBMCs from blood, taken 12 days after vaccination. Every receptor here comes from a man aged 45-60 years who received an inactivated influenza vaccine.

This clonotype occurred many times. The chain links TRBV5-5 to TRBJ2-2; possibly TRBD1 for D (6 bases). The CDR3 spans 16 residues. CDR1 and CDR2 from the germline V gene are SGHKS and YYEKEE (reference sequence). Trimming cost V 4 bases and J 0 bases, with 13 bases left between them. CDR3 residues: CASSPQQGANTGELFF. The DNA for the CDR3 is TGTGCCAGCAGCCCTCAACAGGGTGCGAACACCGGGGAGCTGTTTTTT.

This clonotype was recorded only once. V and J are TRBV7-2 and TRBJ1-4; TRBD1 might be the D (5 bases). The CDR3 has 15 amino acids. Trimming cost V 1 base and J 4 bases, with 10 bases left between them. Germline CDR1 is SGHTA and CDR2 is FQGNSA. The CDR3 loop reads CASSLVGGVNEKLFF. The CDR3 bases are TGTGCCAGCAGCTTAGTTGGGGGAGTTAATGAAAAACTGTTTTTT.

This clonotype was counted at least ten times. The CDR3 coding sequence is TGTGCCAGCTCACCGGGGAGACAGGACAATGGCTACACCTTC. Translated, it gives CASSPGRQDNGYTF. V gene TRBV18 combines with J gene TRBJ1-2; possibly TRBD1 for D (6 bases). The germline gives CDR1 KGHSH, CDR2 LQKENI. This CDR3 is 14 amino acids long. V shed 3 bases and J shed 6 bases, with 14 bases lying between them.

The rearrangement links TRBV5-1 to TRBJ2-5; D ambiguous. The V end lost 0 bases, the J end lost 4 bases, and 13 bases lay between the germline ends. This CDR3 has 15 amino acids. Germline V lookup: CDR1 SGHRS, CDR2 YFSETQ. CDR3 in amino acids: CASSLVPGQPETQYF. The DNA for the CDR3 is TGCGCCAGCAGCTTGGTGCCGGGCCAACCAGAGACCCAGTACTTC.

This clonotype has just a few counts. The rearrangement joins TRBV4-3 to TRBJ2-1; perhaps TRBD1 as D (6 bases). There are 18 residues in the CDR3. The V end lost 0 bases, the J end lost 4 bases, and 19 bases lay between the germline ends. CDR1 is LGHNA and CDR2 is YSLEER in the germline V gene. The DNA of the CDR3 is TGCGCCAGCAGCCAAGAGGCCGAGGTGCAGGGGTTTTACAATGAGCAGTTCTTC. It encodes CASSQEAEVQGFYNEQFF.

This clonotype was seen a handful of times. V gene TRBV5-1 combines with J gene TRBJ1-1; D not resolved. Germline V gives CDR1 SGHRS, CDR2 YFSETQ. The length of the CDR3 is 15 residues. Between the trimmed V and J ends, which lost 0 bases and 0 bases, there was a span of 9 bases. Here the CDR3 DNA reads TGCGCCAGCAGCTTGGAACCGGGCATGAACACTGAAGCTTTCTTT. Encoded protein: CASSLEPGMNTEAFF.

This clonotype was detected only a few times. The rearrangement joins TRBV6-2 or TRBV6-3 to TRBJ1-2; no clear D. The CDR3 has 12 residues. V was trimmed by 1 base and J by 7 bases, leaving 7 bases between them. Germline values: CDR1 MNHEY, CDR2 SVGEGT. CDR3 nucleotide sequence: TGTGCCAGCAGTTACTGGGGTAGTGGCTACACCTTC. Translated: CASSYWGSGYTF.

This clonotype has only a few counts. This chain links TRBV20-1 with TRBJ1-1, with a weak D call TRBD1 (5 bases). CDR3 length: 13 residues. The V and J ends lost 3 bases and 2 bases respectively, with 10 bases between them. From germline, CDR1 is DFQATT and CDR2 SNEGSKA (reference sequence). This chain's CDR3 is CSASRTFNTEAFF. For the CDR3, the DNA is TGCAGTGCTAGTCGGACATTTAACACTGAAGCTTTCTTT.

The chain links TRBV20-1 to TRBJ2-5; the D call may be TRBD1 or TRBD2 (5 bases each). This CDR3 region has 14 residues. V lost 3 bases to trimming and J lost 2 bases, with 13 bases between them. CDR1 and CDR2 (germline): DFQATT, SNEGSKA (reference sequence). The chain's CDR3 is CSASEGWTQETQYF. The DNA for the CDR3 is TGCAGTGCTAGCGAGGGGTGGACACAAGAGACCCAGTACTTC.

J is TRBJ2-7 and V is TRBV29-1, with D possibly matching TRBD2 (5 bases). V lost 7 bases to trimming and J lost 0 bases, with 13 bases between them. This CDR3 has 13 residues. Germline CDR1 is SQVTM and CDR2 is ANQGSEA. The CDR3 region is CSANSGSSYEQYF. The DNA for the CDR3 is TGCAGCGCCAACAGCGGCAGCTCCTACGAGCAGTACTTC.

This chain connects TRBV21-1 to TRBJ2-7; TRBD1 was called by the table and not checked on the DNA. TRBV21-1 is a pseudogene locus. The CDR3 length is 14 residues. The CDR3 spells CASSADWDSYEQYF. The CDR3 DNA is TGTGCCAGCAGCGCAGATTGGGACAGCTACGAGCAGTACTTC.